The 26 T cell receptor beta chains listed next were all sequenced from one sample in a study of blood T cell repertoires in COVID-19 (TCRdb year 2020). The library was produced with the immunoSEQ multiplex PCR assay. TCRdb mirrors the immuneACCESS table, restricted to in-frame sequences. Some clones are absent from its copies; in checked studies, under half trace to an unresolved V gene, and the reason for the others is unknown. The sample has 310,000 or so clones on record, 80% to 90% of them singletons. The top ten constitute 1% of the sample. The sequencing input was peripheral blood. The receptors originated from a man between 45 and 60 years old with active or convalescent COVID-19.

J is TRBJ1-1 and V is TRBV19; D remains ambiguous. Germline V CDR1 and CDR2: LNHDA, SQIVND (reference sequence). The CDR3 sequence is 13 residues long. V was pared by 5 bases and J by 1 base, with 8 bases between. CDR3 protein: CASSAGRNTEAFF. The CDR3 nucleotides read TGTGCCAGTAGTGCCGGGAGGAACACTGAAGCTTTCTTT. Using reference TRBV19 and TRBJ1-1 for the parts outside the CDR3, the full variable domain is DGGITQSPKYLFRKEGQNVTLSCEQNLNHDAMYWYRQDPGQGLRLIYYSQIVNDFQKGDIAEGYSVSREKKESFPLTVTSAQKNPTAFYLCASSAGRNTEAFFGQGTRLTVV.

The V and J genes are TRBV5-1 and TRBJ1-3; no firm D call. The V end lost 4 bases, the J end lost 0 bases, and 11 bases lay between the germline ends. The germline V gene has CDR1 SGHRS and CDR2 YFSETQ. The CDR3 is made up of 15 amino acids. CDR3 coding DNA: TGCGCCAGCAGCCCGGACTCGAACTCTGGAAACACCATATATTTT. Protein product: CASSPDSNSGNTIYF.

The chain uses TRBV4-3 and TRBJ1-4, with 7 bases matching TRBD1. CDR3 length equals 16 residues. V was clipped by 4 bases and J by 8 bases; unmatched bases: 13. CDR1 is LGHNA, CDR2 YSLEER, per germline. The CDR3 loop is CASSLEPGQSQEKLFF. The CDR3 nucleotides read TGCGCCAGCAGCCTCGAACCGGGACAGTCGCAAGAAAAACTGTTTTTT.

V gene TRBV30 combines with J gene TRBJ2-3; D is uncertain. Germline V gene data show CDR1 as GTSNPN and CDR2 as SVGIG (reference sequence). This CDR3 is 14 amino acids long. Trimming left V 2 bases short and J 0 bases short, with 9 bases between. The CDR3 sequence: CAWSRATSTDTQYF. For the CDR3, the DNA is TGTGCCTGGAGTCGTGCGACTAGCACAGATACGCAGTATTTT. The whole variable domain, filled in from reference TRBV30 and TRBJ2-3, reads SQTIHQWPATLVQPVGSPLSLECTVEGTSNPNLYWYRQAAGRGLQLLFYSVGIGQISSEVPQNLSASRPQDRQFILSSKKLLLSDSGFYLCAWSRATSTDTQYFGPGTRLTVL.

The J gene is TRBJ2-6, the V gene TRBV4-1; 7 bases fit TRBD2. Per germline, CDR1 MGHRA and CDR2 YSYEKL. V lost 0 bases and J lost 4; bases outside the gene matches: 6. CDR3 length equals 17 residues. The CDR3 DNA reads TGCGCCAGCAGCCAAGATCGGACTAGGACCGGGGCCAACGTCCTGACTTTC. As protein: CASSQDRTRTGANVLTF.

The rearrangement links TRBV7-2 to TRBJ1-2, with 10 positions matching TRBD1. The CDR3 covers 16 residues. V lost 1 base and J lost 5; bases outside the gene matches: 7. Germline V gene sequence: CDR1 SGHTA, CDR2 FQGNSA. CDR3 protein: CASSLVAGTGAYGYTF. In nucleotides, the CDR3 is TGTGCCAGCAGCTTAGTAGCCGGGACAGGGGCGTATGGCTACACCTTC.

V is TRBV7-8 and J is TRBJ1-2; D possibly corresponds to TRBD1 (6 bases). CDR3 size: 12 residues. In germline, CDR1 is SGHVS, CDR2 FQNEAQ. V was pared by 4 bases and J by 8 bases, with 11 bases between. The CDR3 DNA follows: TGTGCCAGCAGCTCGTCCCAGGGGGGCTACACCTTC. Its protein is CASSSSQGGYTF.

This chain connects TRBV7-2 to TRBJ1-2; no reliable D call. This CDR3 is built from 15 residues. The germline V gene has CDR1 SGHTA and CDR2 FQGNSA. Deletions cut 4 bases from V and 3 bases from J, with 15 bases between. CDR3 nucleotide sequence: TGTGCCAGCAGCTGGGCCCTTCGACCATACTATGGCTACACCTTC. Its protein product is CASSWALRPYYGYTF. Combining the CDR3 with reference TRBV7-2 and TRBJ1-2 gives the whole variable domain GAGVSQSPSNKVTEKGKDVELRCDPISGHTALYWYRQSLGQGLEFLIYFQGNSAPDKSGLPSDRFSAERTGGSVSTLTIQRTQQEDSAVYLCASSWALRPYYGYTFGSGTRLTVV.

Written as DNA, the CDR3 is TGTGCCAGCAGTTTAAAGCGGTCTTCACCCCTCCACTTT. It codes for CASSLKRSSPLHF. The chain has TRBV28 and TRBJ1-6, with D unclear. The CDR3 loop spans 13 amino acids. With 2 bases removed from V and 9 bases from J, the gap between germline ends came to 8 bases. Germline CDR1 MDHEN, CDR2 SYDVKM.

V and J are TRBV5-1 and TRBJ1-1; 7 bases are shared with TRBD1. There are 19 residues in the CDR3. With V trimmed by 1 base and J by 0 bases, 15 bases remained unmatched. The germline gives CDR1 SGHRS, CDR2 YFSETQ. This CDR3 is CASSLRNMRGPAMNTEAFF. The CDR3 nucleotides are TGCGCCAGCAGCTTGAGGAACATGAGGGGGCCGGCAATGAACACTGAAGCTTTCTTT.

The rearrangement links TRBV15 to TRBJ2-5; 11 nucleotides line up with TRBD2. The CDR3 runs to 16 residues. Germline CDR1 and CDR2: LNHNV and YYDKDF (reference sequence). With 3 bases clipped from V and 5 bases from J, the junction kept 8 bases outside the gene matches. The chain's CDR3 is CATSRGKLAGEETQYF. As DNA, the CDR3 is TGTGCCACCAGCAGGGGTAAACTAGCGGGAGAGGAGACCCAGTACTTC.

As DNA, the CDR3 is TGCGCCAGCAGCTTGGATGTGGGAGAGGCGTATTACGGCTACACCTTC. It translates to CASSLDVGEAYYGYTF. The rearrangement links TRBV5-1 to TRBJ1-2; D unclear. The CDR3 loop spans 16 amino acids. CDR1 is SGHRS, CDR2 YFSETQ, per germline. V dropped 0 bases and J dropped 8 bases, with 20 bases sitting between them.

V gene TRBV7-9 combines with J gene TRBJ2-3; D gene ambiguous. The CDR3 loop spans 12 amino acids. Germline values: CDR1 SEHNR, CDR2 FQNEAQ (reference sequence). Trimming pared 4 bases from V and 2 bases from J, leaving 4 bases between. CDR3 sequence (DNA): TGTGCCAGCAGCTCCAACACAGATACGCAGTATTTT. This translates into CASSSNTDTQYF.

The rearrangement uses TRBV7-2 and TRBJ2-5, with D perhaps matching TRBD1 (5 bases). CDR3 size: 12 residues. Trimming took off 5 bases at V and 6 bases at J, with 10 bases between the two ends. The germline CDR1 and CDR2 sequences are SGHTA and FQGNSA. The CDR3, as DNA: TGTGCCAGCAGCCCAGGGCAGAAGACCCAGTACTTC. Its protein is CASSPGQKTQYF. Full variable domain (remainder filled in from reference TRBV7-2 and TRBJ2-5): GAGVSQSPSNKVTEKGKDVELRCDPISGHTALYWYRQSLGQGLEFLIYFQGNSAPDKSGLPSDRFSAERTGGSVSTLTIQRTQQEDSAVYLCASSPGQKTQYFGPGTRLLVL.

The chain couples TRBV5-1 to TRBJ1-2, with 8 positions matching TRBD1. The germline V gene has CDR1 SGHRS and CDR2 YFSETQ. The CDR3 has 16 residues. With V trimmed by 2 bases and J by 4 bases, 10 bases remained unmatched. The CDR3 DNA is TGCGCCAGCAGCTTATTAAGCGGGACAGGTTCCTATGGCTACACCTTC. The encoded protein is CASSLLSGTGSYGYTF.

About this clone: This same CDR3 is encoded by further DNA sequences in the sample. This sequence joins TRBV19 and TRBJ1-5, with D perhaps matching TRBD1 (5 bases). Per germline, CDR1 LNHDA and CDR2 SQIVND (reference sequence). The V end lost 4 bases, the J end lost 2 bases, and 9 bases lay between the germline ends. The CDR3 sequence is 14 residues long. The CDR3 DNA follows: TGTGCCAGTAGTAAGGGAGGGGGCAATCAGCCCCAGCATTTT. It specifies CASSKGGGNQPQHF.

This chain links TRBV19 with TRBJ1-5, with unresolved D. This CDR3 has 13 amino acids. V was pared by 1 base and J by 7 bases, with 8 bases between. Germline CDR1 reads LNHDA; CDR2 reads SQIVND (reference sequence). CDR3 nucleotide sequence: TGTGCCAGTAGTATAGTCCGGGTACAGCCCCAGCATTTT. This encodes CASSIVRVQPQHF.

The chain recombines TRBV2 with TRBJ1-3; 9 bases are a match to TRBD1. Germline lookup yields CDR1 SNHLY and CDR2 FYNNEI. V shed 7 bases and J 3 bases; nucleotides not matched to a gene: 10. The CDR3 runs to 16 residues. The CDR3 loop is CASNEGQGVSGNTIYF. The CDR3 region has the DNA TGTGCCAGCAACGAGGGACAGGGTGTGAGTGGAAACACCATATATTTT.

This clone was seen only a few times. The chain links TRBV5-1 to TRBJ2-7; tentatively, D is TRBD2 (5 bases). The CDR3 is 15 amino acids. V gave up 4 bases and J gave up 3 bases, with 17 bases separating them. The germline CDR1 and CDR2 sequences are SGHRS and YFSETQ. Here the CDR3 DNA reads TGCGCCAGCAGCCCTCGCGCAGGAGGTATCTACGAGCAGTACTTC. Translation gives CASSPRAGGIYEQYF.

The chain carries TRBV3-1 (or the pseudogene TRBV3-2) and TRBJ1-2, with D unclear. This CDR3 region has 13 residues. The ends were cut back, 4 bases at V and 8 bases at J, with 14 bases in the middle. The germline V gene has CDR1 LGHDT and CDR2 YNNKEL (reference sequence). CDR3: CASSLSGGDGYTF. The DNA for the CDR3 is TGTGCCAGCAGCCTGTCGGGAGGCGACGGCTACACCTTC.

The CDR3 DNA is TGTGCCAGCAGTTTGTGGACAGCAACTAATGAAAAACTGTTTTTT. Translating gives CASSLWTATNEKLFF. This chain connects TRBV28 to TRBJ1-4; D perhaps matches TRBD1 (6 bases). Germline V gene data show CDR1 as MDHEN and CDR2 as SYDVKM. The CDR3 is made up of 15 amino acids. V was clipped by 3 bases and J by 0 bases, with 8 bases between them.

The rearrangement links TRBV19 to TRBJ1-5; no clear D. V was shortened by 6 bases and J by 0 bases, with 9 bases between the two germline ends. Per the germline V gene, CDR1 is LNHDA and CDR2 is SQIVND (reference sequence). The CDR3 spans 14 residues. CDR3 residues: CASSHRDSNQPQHF. CDR3 nucleotide sequence: TGTGCCAGTAGCCACAGAGATAGCAATCAGCCCCAGCATTTT.

This chain links TRBV19 with TRBJ1-5; 8 positions agree with TRBD1. Germline CDR1 and CDR2: LNHDA and SQIVND (reference sequence). V lost 8 bases and J lost 2; bases outside the gene matches: 11. The CDR3 loop spans 16 amino acids. Written as DNA, the CDR3 is TGTGCCAGTGAAATCTTAGGACAGGGAGGCAATCAGCCCCAGCATTTT. It specifies CASEILGQGGNQPQHF.

The chain combines TRBV5-1 with TRBJ1-1, with D possibly being TRBD1 (5 bases). V lost 0 bases to trimming and J lost 4 bases, with 13 bases between them. The CDR3 loop spans 15 amino acids. The germline gives CDR1 SGHRS, CDR2 YFSETQ. The CDR3 loop reads CASSLVGGSVTEAFF. Here the CDR3 DNA reads TGCGCCAGCAGCTTGGTGGGGGGATCGGTCACTGAAGCTTTCTTT. Based on the CDR3 plus reference TRBV5-1 and TRBJ1-1, the full variable domain is KAGVTQTPRYLIKTRGQQVTLSCSPISGHRSVSWYQQTPGQGLQFLFEYFSETQRNKGNFPGRFSGRQFSNSRSEMNVSTLELGDSALYLCASSLVGGSVTEAFFGQGTRLTVV.

This sequence joins TRBV19 and TRBJ2-3, with TRBD2 matching 8 bases. CDR3 length: 14 residues. The germline V gene encodes CDR1 LNHDA and CDR2 SQIVND (reference sequence). Trimming took 10 bases from V and 0 from J; bases not matched to a gene: 6. CDR3 in amino acids: CATQRELSTDTQYF. For the CDR3, the DNA is TGTGCCACCCAGCGGGAGTTGAGCACAGATACGCAGTATTTT.

V is TRBV7-4 and J is TRBJ1-5; D is perhaps TRBD1 (5 bases). Germline CDR1 reads SGHVT; CDR2 reads SQSDAQ. The CDR3 runs 18 residues. V was trimmed by 1 base and J by 2 bases, leaving 18 bases between them. CDR3 residues: CASSLVRGGFYGNQPQHF. The CDR3, as DNA: TGTGCCAGCAGCTTAGTTAGGGGAGGGTTTTATGGCAATCAGCCCCAGCATTTT.